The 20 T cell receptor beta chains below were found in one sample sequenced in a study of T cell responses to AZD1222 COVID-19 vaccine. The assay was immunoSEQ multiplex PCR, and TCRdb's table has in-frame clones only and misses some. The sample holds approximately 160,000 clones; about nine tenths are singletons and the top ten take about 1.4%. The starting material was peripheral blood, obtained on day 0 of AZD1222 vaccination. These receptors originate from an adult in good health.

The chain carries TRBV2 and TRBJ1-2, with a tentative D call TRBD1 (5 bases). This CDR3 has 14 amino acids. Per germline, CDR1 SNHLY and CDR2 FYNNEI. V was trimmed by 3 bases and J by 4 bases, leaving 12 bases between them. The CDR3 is CASSEAGRSYGYTF. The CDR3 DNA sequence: TGTGCCAGCAGTGAGGCGGGGCGCAGCTATGGCTACACCTTC.

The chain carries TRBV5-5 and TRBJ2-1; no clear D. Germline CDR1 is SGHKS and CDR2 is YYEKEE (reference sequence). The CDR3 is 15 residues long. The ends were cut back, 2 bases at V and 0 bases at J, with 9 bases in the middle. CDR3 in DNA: TGTGCCAGCAGCTTCGGACCGACCTCCTACAATGAGCAGTTCTTC. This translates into CASSFGPTSYNEQFF.

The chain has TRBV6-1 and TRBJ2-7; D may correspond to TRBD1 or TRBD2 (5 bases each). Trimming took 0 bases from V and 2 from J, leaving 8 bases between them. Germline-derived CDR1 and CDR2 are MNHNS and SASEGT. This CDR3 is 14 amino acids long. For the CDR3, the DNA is TGTGCCAGCAGTGAAGCTCGGGGACCCTACGAGCAGTACTTC. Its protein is CASSEARGPYEQYF.

CDR3 region: CASSMGTFETQYF. The CDR3, as DNA: TGTGCCAGTAGTATGGGGACTTTCGAGACCCAGTACTTC. The chain joins TRBV19 to TRBJ2-5; tentatively, D is TRBD2 (6 bases). The CDR3 length is 13 residues. V dropped 3 bases and J dropped 5 bases, with 10 bases sitting between them. The V gene's germline CDR1 is LNHDA and CDR2 SQIVND (reference sequence).

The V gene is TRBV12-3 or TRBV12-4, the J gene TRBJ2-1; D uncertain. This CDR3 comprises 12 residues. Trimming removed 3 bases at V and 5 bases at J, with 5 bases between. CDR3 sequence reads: CASSFRDNEQFF. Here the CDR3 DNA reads TGTGCCAGCAGTTTTAGGGACAATGAGCAGTTCTTC.

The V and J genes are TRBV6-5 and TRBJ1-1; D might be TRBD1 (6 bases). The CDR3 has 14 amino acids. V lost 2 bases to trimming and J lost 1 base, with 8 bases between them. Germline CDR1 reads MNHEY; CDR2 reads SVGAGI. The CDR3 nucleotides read TGTGCCAGCAGTTACAGCAGGGGGAACACTGAAGCTTTCTTT. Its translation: CASSYSRGNTEAFF.

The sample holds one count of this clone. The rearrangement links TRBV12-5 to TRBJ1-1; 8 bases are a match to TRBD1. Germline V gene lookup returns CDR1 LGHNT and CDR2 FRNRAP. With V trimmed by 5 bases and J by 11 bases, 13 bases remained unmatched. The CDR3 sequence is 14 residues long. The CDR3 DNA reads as TGTGCTAGTGGTCACCTTGTTCAGGGGGCATTGGCTTTCTTT. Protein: CASGHLVQGALAFF.

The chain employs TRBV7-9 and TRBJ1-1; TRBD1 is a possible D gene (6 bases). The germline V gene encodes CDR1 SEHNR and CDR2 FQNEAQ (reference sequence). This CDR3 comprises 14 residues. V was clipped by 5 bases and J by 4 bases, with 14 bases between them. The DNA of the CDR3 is TGTGCCAGCAGCCCCGACAGGATTATCACTGAAGCTTTCTTT. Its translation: CASSPDRIITEAFF.

The CDR3 DNA sequence: TGTGCCAGCAGCCAAGTAACCACAGATACGCAGTATTTT. It specifies CASSQVTTDTQYF. The rearrangement joins TRBV14 to TRBJ2-3, with no clear D. With 1 base removed from V and 2 bases from J, the gap between germline ends came to 4 bases. CDR1 is SGHDN and CDR2 is FVKESK in the germline V gene. This CDR3 contains 13 residues.

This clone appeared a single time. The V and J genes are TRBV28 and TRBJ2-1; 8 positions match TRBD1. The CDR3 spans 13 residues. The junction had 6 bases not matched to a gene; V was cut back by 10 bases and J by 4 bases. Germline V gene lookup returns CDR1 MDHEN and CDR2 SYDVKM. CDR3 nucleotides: TGTGCCATCCGGGACAGGATTTACAATGAGCAGTTCTTC. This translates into CAIRDRIYNEQFF.

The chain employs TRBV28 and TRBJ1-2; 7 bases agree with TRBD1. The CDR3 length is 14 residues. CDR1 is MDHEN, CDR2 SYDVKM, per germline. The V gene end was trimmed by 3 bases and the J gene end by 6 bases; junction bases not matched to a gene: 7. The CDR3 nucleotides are TGTGCCAGCAGTTTGCTCGGGACAGCCCATGGCTACACCTTC. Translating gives CASSLLGTAHGYTF.

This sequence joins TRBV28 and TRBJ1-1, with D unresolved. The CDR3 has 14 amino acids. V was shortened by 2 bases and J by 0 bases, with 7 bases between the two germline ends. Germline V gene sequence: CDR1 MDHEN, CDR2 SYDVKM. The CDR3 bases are TGTGCCAGCAGTTTACTGAATATGAACACTGAAGCTTTCTTT. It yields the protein CASSLLNMNTEAFF.

CDR3 nucleotide sequence: TGTGCCAGCAGCTTATTGGGTATCCGGACCGGGGAGCTGTTTTTT. It encodes CASSLLGIRTGELFF. J is TRBJ2-2 and V is TRBV7-9; D not certain. Germline V gives CDR1 SEHNR, CDR2 FQNEAQ (reference sequence). CDR3 length: 15 amino acids. The V end was cut by 2 bases, the J end by 5 bases, with 12 bases between.

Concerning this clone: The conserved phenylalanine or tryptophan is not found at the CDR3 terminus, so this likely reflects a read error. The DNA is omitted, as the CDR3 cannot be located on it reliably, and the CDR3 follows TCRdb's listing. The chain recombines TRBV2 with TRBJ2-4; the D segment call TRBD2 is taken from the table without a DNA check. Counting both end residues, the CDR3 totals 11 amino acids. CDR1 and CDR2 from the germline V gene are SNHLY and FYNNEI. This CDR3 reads CASSEDPGEFE.

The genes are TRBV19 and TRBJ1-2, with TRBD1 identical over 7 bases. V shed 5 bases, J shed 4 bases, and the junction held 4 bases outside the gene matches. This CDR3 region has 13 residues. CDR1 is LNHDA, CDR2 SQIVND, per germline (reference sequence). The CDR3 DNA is TGTGCCAGTAGTTGGGACAGTACCTATGGCTACACCTTC. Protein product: CASSWDSTYGYTF. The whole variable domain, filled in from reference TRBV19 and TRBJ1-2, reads DGGITQSPKYLFRKEGQNVTLSCEQNLNHDAMYWYRQDPGQGLRLIYYSQIVNDFQKGDIAEGYSVSREKKESFPLTVTSAQKNPTAFYLCASSWDSTYGYTFGSGTRLTVV.

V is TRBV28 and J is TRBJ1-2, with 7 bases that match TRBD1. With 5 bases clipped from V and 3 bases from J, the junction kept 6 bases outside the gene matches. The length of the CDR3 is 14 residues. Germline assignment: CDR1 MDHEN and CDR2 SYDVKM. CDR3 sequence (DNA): TGTGCCAGCAGTCCCCATGACAGGGACTATGGCTACACCTTC. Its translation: CASSPHDRDYGYTF.

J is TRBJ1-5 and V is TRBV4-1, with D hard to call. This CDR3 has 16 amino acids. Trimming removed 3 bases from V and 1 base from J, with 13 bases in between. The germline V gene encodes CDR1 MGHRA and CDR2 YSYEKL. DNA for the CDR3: TGCGCCAGCAGCCACGTCGACTTGGGGAGCAATCAGCCCCAGCATTTT. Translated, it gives CASSHVDLGSNQPQHF.

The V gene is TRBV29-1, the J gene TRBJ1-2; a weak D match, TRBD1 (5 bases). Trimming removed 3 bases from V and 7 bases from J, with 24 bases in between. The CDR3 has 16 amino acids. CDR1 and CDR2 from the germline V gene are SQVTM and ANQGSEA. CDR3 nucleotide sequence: TGCAGCGTTGATAGTATCGAGGGGCCTGGGGGAGGTGGCTACACCTTC. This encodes CSVDSIEGPGGGGYTF.

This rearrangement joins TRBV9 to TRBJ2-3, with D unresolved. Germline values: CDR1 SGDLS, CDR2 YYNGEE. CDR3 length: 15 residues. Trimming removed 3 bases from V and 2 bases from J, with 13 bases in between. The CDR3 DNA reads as TGTGCCAGCAGCGGTTTAGACGCGAACACAGATACGCAGTATTTT. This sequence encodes CASSGLDANTDTQYF.

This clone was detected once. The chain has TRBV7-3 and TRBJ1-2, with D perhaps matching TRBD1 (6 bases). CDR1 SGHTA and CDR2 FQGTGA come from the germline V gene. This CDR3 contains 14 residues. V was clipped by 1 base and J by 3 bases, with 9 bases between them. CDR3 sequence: CASSLNPGDYGYTF. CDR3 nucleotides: TGTGCCAGCAGCTTAAACCCAGGGGACTATGGCTACACCTTC.